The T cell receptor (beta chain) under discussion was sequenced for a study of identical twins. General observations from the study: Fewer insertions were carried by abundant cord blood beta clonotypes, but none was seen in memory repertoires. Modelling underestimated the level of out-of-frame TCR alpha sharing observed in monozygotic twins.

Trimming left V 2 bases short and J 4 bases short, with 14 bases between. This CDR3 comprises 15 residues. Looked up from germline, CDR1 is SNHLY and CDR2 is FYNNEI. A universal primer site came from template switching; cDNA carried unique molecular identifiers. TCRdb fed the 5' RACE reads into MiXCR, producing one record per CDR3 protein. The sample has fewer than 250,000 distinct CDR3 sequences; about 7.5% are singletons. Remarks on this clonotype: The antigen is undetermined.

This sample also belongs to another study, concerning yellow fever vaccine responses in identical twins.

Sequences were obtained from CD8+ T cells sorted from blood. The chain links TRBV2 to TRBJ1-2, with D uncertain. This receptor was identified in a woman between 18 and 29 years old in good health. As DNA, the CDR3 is TGTGCCAGCAGTGAACAGTATCCAGGAGGCTATGGCTACACCTTC. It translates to CASSEQYPGGYGYTF.